Listed here are 22 T cell receptor beta chains from one sample, sequenced in a study of blood T cells in healthy people across ages. Primed by a sample-barcoded 5' primer and a J-beta primer mix, a second PCR proceeded for about 7 to 11 cycles. TCRdb called the 5' RACE reads again in MiXCR, with one record for every CDR3 protein. The sample includes about 1,600,000 distinct CDR3 sequences, roughly 40% of them seen just once. What was sequenced was blood. These receptor sequences come from a woman under 30 in good health.

V gene TRBV27 combines with J gene TRBJ2-5; D not resolved. Trimming took off 1 base at V and 11 bases at J, with 11 bases between the two ends. Germline values: CDR1 MNHEY, CDR2 SMNVEV (reference sequence). This CDR3 has 12 residues. The CDR3 DNA reads as TGTGCCAGCAGTTTATTTGGTCGAGAGCAGTACTTC. Protein product: CASSLFGREQYF.

This clonotype came up a few times. The CDR3 region is CASSFQRGDNEQFF. The CDR3 nucleotides read TGTGCCAGCAGTTTCCAGCGGGGGGACAATGAGCAGTTCTTC. The chain joins TRBV27 to TRBJ2-1; 9 nucleotides align to TRBD2. In germline, CDR1 is MNHEY, CDR2 SMNVEV (reference sequence). CDR3 size: 14 residues. V shed 3 bases, J shed 5 bases, and the junction held 2 bases outside the gene matches.

The rearrangement links TRBV21-1 to TRBJ1-2. TRBV21-1 is a pseudogene segment. CDR3 length: 12 residues. This CDR3 reads CARRTRTHGYTF. The CDR3 DNA follows: TGTGCCAGACGGACGCGGACCCATGGCTACACCTTC.

This rearrangement joins TRBV20-1 to TRBJ1-6; D unclear. The germline CDR1 and CDR2 sequences are DFQATT and SNEGSKA (reference sequence). Deletions cut 0 bases from V and 0 bases from J, with 9 bases between. This CDR3 has 16 residues. The CDR3 region is CSARDGESSYNSPLHF. CDR3 nucleotides: TGCAGTGCTAGAGATGGGGAAAGCTCCTATAATTCACCCCTCCACTTT.

This rearrangement joins TRBV12-3 or TRBV12-4 to TRBJ2-3, with D perhaps matching TRBD1 or TRBD2 (5 bases each). The germline V and J ends were trimmed by 2 bases and 7 bases, with 13 bases remaining between them. The CDR3 length is 14 residues. The DNA of the CDR3 is TGTGCCAGCAGTTTAAAGGGGACCAGCAATACGCAGTATTTT. Translating gives CASSLKGTSNTQYF.

This CDR3 is CASRNDREITGELFF. In nucleotides, the CDR3 is TGTGCCAGCAGAAATGACAGGGAAATAACCGGGGAGCTGTTTTTT. This rearrangement joins TRBV28 to TRBJ2-2; 7 nucleotides agree with TRBD1. The V gene end was trimmed by 6 bases and the J gene end by 5 bases; junction bases not matched to a gene: 9. Germline assignment: CDR1 MDHEN and CDR2 SYDVKM. This CDR3 has 15 amino acids.

This clonotype showed up many times. The V and J genes are TRBV29-1 and TRBJ2-1, with TRBD2 matching over 9 bases. V lost 5 bases to trimming and J lost 8 bases; unmatched junction nucleotides: 10. Germline values: CDR1 SQVTM, CDR2 ANQGSEA. The CDR3 runs 14 residues. The CDR3 loop is CSVTGTSRRDEQFF. In nucleotides, the CDR3 is TGCAGCGTTACCGGGACTAGCAGGAGGGATGAGCAGTTCTTC.

V gene TRBV20-1 combines with J gene TRBJ2-2, with 8 bases identical to TRBD2. The CDR3 extends over 14 amino acids. J gave up 1 base and V 3 bases, and 1 base lay outside the gene matches. Per the germline V gene, CDR1 is DFQATT and CDR2 is SNEGSKA (reference sequence). The CDR3 DNA reads as TGCAGTGCTAGCGGGGGGGTGAACACCGGGGAGCTGTTTTTT. It yields the protein CSASGGVNTGELFF.

Only a few counts were recorded for this clonotype. The chain links TRBV10-3 to TRBJ1-1, with D perhaps TRBD1 (6 bases). With 11 bases removed from V and 6 bases from J, the gap between germline ends came to 19 bases. Germline V gene data show CDR1 as ENHRY and CDR2 as SYGVKD. This CDR3 is 13 amino acids long. In DNA, the CDR3 is TGTGCCGCCTCTGGGGGGGCCAAGGCTGAAGCTTTCTTT. This codes for CAASGGAKAEAFF.

This clonotype was seen a handful of times. V and J are TRBV7-9 and TRBJ1-2; D may be TRBD1 (5 bases). CDR1 and CDR2 (germline): SEHNR, FQNEAQ (reference sequence). This CDR3 region has 17 residues. Trimming stripped 4 bases from V and 3 bases from J, with 21 bases between. This CDR3 is CASSSPRRNWGDYGYTF. In DNA, the CDR3 is TGTGCCAGCAGCTCCCCAAGGCGAAATTGGGGGGACTATGGCTACACCTTC. Looking up the rest from reference TRBV7-9 and TRBJ1-2 gives the full variable domain: DTGVSQNPRHKITKRGQNVTFRCDPISEHNRLYWYRQTLGQGPEFLTYFQNEAQLEKSRLLSDRFSAERPKGSFSTLEIQRTEQGDSAMYLCASSSPRRNWGDYGYTFGSGTRLTVV.

The chain couples TRBV5-1 to TRBJ2-1; D not resolved. The J call is uncertain, as TRBJ2-7 better fits the DNA end. The CDR3 consists of 15 residues. Germline assignment: CDR1 SGHRS and CDR2 YFSETQ. The CDR3 is CASSLDYRVYNEQYF. The DNA for the CDR3 is TGCGCCAGCAGCTTGGACTATCGGGTTTACAATGAGCAGTACTTC.

V usage is TRBV5-1 and J usage is TRBJ2-1; 8 positions match TRBD2. CDR3 length: 16 residues. In germline, CDR1 is SGHRS, CDR2 YFSETQ. The J segment lost 4 bases and the V segment lost 4 bases, leaving 10 bases of the junction unmatched. The CDR3 loop reads CASSPGGAGGYNEQFF. CDR3 sequence (DNA): TGCGCCAGCAGCCCCGGGGGGGCGGGAGGTTACAATGAGCAGTTCTTC.

The rearrangement uses TRBV2 and TRBJ1-2; D is undetermined. The V end lost 7 bases, the J end lost 4 bases, and 10 bases lay between the germline ends. Germline values: CDR1 SNHLY, CDR2 FYNNEI. This CDR3 spans 12 amino acids. The CDR3 loop reads CASTRSFYGYTF. The CDR3 DNA reads as TGTGCCAGCACCCGCAGCTTCTATGGCTACACCTTC.

This clonotype appeared a few times. CDR3 residues: CSAERTSGRKETQYF. The CDR3 bases are TGCAGTGCTGAAAGGACTAGCGGGAGGAAAGAGACCCAGTACTTC. The genes are TRBV20-1 and TRBJ2-7, with 14 positions matching TRBD2. The closer fit of TRBJ2-5 to the DNA end suggests the J call may be wrong. Germline CDR1 and CDR2: DFQATT and SNEGSKA (reference sequence). CDR3 size: 15 residues.

The V gene is TRBV20-1, the J gene TRBJ2-5; D might be TRBD1 (5 bases). Germline lookup yields CDR1 DFQATT and CDR2 SNEGSKA (reference sequence). Trimming removed 5 bases from V and 11 bases from J, with 18 bases in between. CDR3 size: 12 residues. CDR3 nucleotides: TGCAGTGCTCCCTACAGGAACAATGAGCAGTACTTC. Its translation: CSAPYRNNEQYF.

This sequence joins TRBV18 and TRBJ2-1; D possibly corresponds to TRBD2 (6 bases). Germline V gives CDR1 KGHSH, CDR2 LQKENI. Trimming left V 3 bases short and J 2 bases short, with 11 bases between. The CDR3 sequence is 15 residues long. CDR3 in DNA: TGTGCCAGCTCACCTAACCGACTAGCCTACAATGAGCAGTTCTTC. Translation: CASSPNRLAYNEQFF. The whole variable domain, remainder taken from reference TRBV18 and TRBJ2-1, is NAGVMQNPRHLVRRRGQEARLRCSPMKGHSHVYWYRQLPEEGLKFMVYLQKENIIDESGMPKERFSAEFPKEGPSILRIQQVVRGDSAAYFCASSPNRLAYNEQFFGPGTRLTVL.

J is TRBJ2-3 and V is TRBV18; D is possibly TRBD2 (5 bases). The germline V and J ends were trimmed by 3 bases and 5 bases, with 15 bases remaining between them. The germline gives CDR1 KGHSH, CDR2 LQKENI. The CDR3 is 15 residues long. CDR3 in amino acids: CASSPGGGYKDTQYF. For the CDR3, the DNA is TGTGCCAGCTCACCCGGAGGTGGCTACAAAGATACGCAGTATTTT. The full variable domain, in which reference TRBV18 and TRBJ2-3 provide the parts outside the CDR3, is NAGVMQNPRHLVRRRGQEARLRCSPMKGHSHVYWYRQLPEEGLKFMVYLQKENIIDESGMPKERFSAEFPKEGPSILRIQQVVRGDSAAYFCASSPGGGYKDTQYFGPGTRLTVL.

In regard to this clonotype: The junction departs from the called germline gene at one end, perhaps through a read error. The rearrangement uses TRBV6-1 and TRBJ2-6; the match to TRBD1 covers 10 bases. Germline lookup yields CDR1 MNHNS and CDR2 SASEGT. This CDR3 is 17 amino acids long. CDR3: CAGSVGTGVSGANVLTF. In nucleotides, the CDR3 is TGTGCCGGCAGTGTCGGGACAGGGGTTTCTGGGGCCAACGTCCTGACTTTC.

In this sample, this clonotype turned up a few times. The genes are TRBV25-1 and TRBJ1-4; D might be TRBD1 (6 bases). The germline V gene has CDR1 MGHDK and CDR2 SYGVNS. Trimming took 8 bases from V and 2 from J, leaving 12 bases between them. This CDR3 comprises 14 residues. In DNA, the CDR3 is TGTGCCAGCCTACCCCAGGGGACTAATGAAAAACTGTTTTTT. Translation gives CASLPQGTNEKLFF.

V and J are TRBV20-1 and TRBJ1-6; tentative D call: TRBD1 (5 bases). This CDR3 is built from 16 residues. V was clipped by 6 bases and J by 0 bases, with 15 bases between them. Germline assignment: CDR1 DFQATT and CDR2 SNEGSKA (reference sequence). The chain's CDR3 is CSAGSSQGSYNSPLHF. The CDR3 DNA sequence: TGCAGTGCGGGGAGTTCCCAGGGCTCCTATAATTCACCCCTCCACTTT.

This chain joins TRBV21-1 and TRBJ1-2; the D call of TRBD1 is as the table states it, not checked on the DNA. TRBV21-1 is noted as a pseudogene. This CDR3 contains 14 residues. DNA for the CDR3: TGTGCCAGCGGCCATGGGACATTTGGTCATGGCTACACCTTC. This sequence encodes CASGHGTFGHGYTF.

The genes are TRBV28 and TRBJ1-5; TRBD1 matches 10 bases. The CDR3 sequence is 15 residues long. Trimming removed 1 base from V and 4 bases from J; junction bases left unmatched: 1. Germline V gives CDR1 MDHEN, CDR2 SYDVKM. The CDR3 is CASSLLDRGNQPQHF. The CDR3 DNA follows: TGTGCCAGCAGTTTATTGGACAGGGGGAATCAGCCCCAGCATTTT.